What follows are 8 T cell receptor beta chains derived from one specimen sequenced in a study of cytomegalovirus exposure and HLA in healthy donors. The repertoire was sequenced with immunoSEQ multiplex PCR; TCRdb's copy has only in-frame clones and lacks some. This sample has some 100,000 clones, with approximately 89% found just once. Sequencing input: PBMCs. All receptors come from a man aged 18 to 30 in good health and CMV-seronegative.

The chain recombines TRBV9 with TRBJ2-7; D perhaps matches TRBD2 (6 bases). Trimming left V 3 bases short and J 7 bases short, with 8 bases between. The CDR3 is 11 residues long. From germline, CDR1 is SGDLS and CDR2 YYNGEE. CDR3 coding DNA: TGTGCCAGCAGCGCCGCGGGGGAGCAGTACTTC. Its protein product is CASSAAGEQYF.

The chain carries TRBV15 and TRBJ2-2; 13 bases are shared with TRBD2. The V and J ends lost 3 bases and 3 bases, in that order; junction bases with no gene match: 4. CDR3 length: 17 amino acids. The V gene's germline CDR1 is LNHNV and CDR2 YYDKDF (reference sequence). In DNA form, the CDR3 reads TGTGCCACCAGCAGGGAGGGACTAGCGGGACACACCGGGGAGCTGTTTTTT. It translates to CATSREGLAGHTGELFF.

The chain recombines TRBV14 with TRBJ2-7; perhaps TRBD1 as D (6 bases). The CDR3 contains 15 residues. Trimming shortened V by 1 base and J by 3 bases, and 13 bases separated the two germline ends. Germline lookup yields CDR1 SGHDN and CDR2 FVKESK. The CDR3 sequence: CASSQVRGLRYEQYF. The CDR3 DNA is TGTGCCAGCAGCCAAGTCAGGGGTCTACGCTACGAGCAGTACTTC. Full variable domain (missing parts from reference TRBV14 and TRBJ2-7): EAGVTQFPSHSVIEKGQTVTLRCDPISGHDNLYWYRRVMGKEIKFLLHFVKESKQDESGMPNNRFLAERTGGTYSTLKVQPAELEDSGVYFCASSQVRGLRYEQYFGPGTRLTVT.

Only one count was recorded for this clone. This chain links TRBV7-6 with TRBJ1-4; D may be TRBD1 (6 bases). Looked up from germline, CDR1 is SGHVS and CDR2 is FNYEAQ. CDR3 length: 19 residues. V gave up 5 bases and J gave up 4 bases, with 26 bases separating them. CDR3 residues: CASSNVAPGQGESNEKLFF. The CDR3 nucleotides are TGTGCCAGCAGCAACGTAGCACCGGGACAAGGGGAGAGTAATGAAAAACTGTTTTTT.

The V and J genes are TRBV25-1 and TRBJ1-2, with 8 bases fitting TRBD1. V shed 2 bases, J shed 2 bases, and the junction held 4 bases outside the gene matches. The CDR3 runs 15 residues. CDR1 is MGHDK, CDR2 SYGVNS, per germline. CDR3: CASSETGTGNYGYTF. DNA for the CDR3: TGTGCCAGCAGTGAAACCGGGACAGGAAACTATGGCTACACCTTC.

The rearrangement uses TRBV10-2 and TRBJ1-6, with D perhaps matching TRBD1 (5 bases). This CDR3 is built from 15 residues. V shed 4 bases and J shed 5 bases, with 12 bases lying between them. The germline gives CDR1 WSHSY, CDR2 SAAADI. The CDR3 DNA reads as TGCGCCAGCAGTGCCGCCAGGGTAGATAATTCACCCCTCCACTTT. It specifies CASSAARVDNSPLHF.

The chain employs TRBV14 and TRBJ1-2; 7 bases fit TRBD1. This CDR3 region has 15 residues. Germline CDR1 is SGHDN and CDR2 is FVKESK. V lost 4 bases, J lost 8 bases, and 13 bases stayed unmatched. The CDR3 protein is CASSPGQTWASGYTF. CDR3 sequence (DNA): TGTGCCAGCAGCCCGGGACAGACTTGGGCCTCAGGCTACACCTTC.

In this sample, this clone turned up a few times. This sequence joins TRBV10-3 and TRBJ1-2; TRBD1 agrees at 7 bases. Unmatched junction bases numbered 6, after V lost 6 bases and J lost 2 bases. Germline V gene data show CDR1 as ENHRY and CDR2 as SYGVKD. The CDR3 has 14 residues. The CDR3 nucleotides read TGTGCCATCAGCCGGACAGGACAAAACTATGGCTACACCTTC. This codes for CAISRTGQNYGYTF.